Listed here are 16 T cell receptor beta chains from one sample, sequenced in a study of post-analysis software for immune sequencing data. Study-wide results and caveats: A handful of TRBV segments were more frequent in patients than controls; TRBV5-6, TRBV5-1 and TRBV20-1 belonged to this group.

Unique molecular identifiers were built into the TCR beta cDNA libraries. TCRdb reanalysed the PCR reads using MiXCR and keeps one entry per CDR3 protein. The sample has about 380,000 distinct CDR3 sequences, roughly 36% seen once. For these TCRs, the target antigens are not known. Sequenced material: blood. These receptors were taken from a girl between 5 and 17 years old with multiple sclerosis.

This clonotype has more than one count but fewer than ten. As DNA, the CDR3 is TGCAGTGCTAGAGGCCTAGAGGGTGAACCCTACGAGCAGTACTTC. Its protein is CSARGLEGEPYEQYF. This chain uses TRBV20-1 with TRBJ2-5; weak D call: TRBD2 (5 bases). The tail of the sequence fits TRBJ2-7 better, so the J call may be wrong. This CDR3 has 15 residues. CDR1 and CDR2 from the germline V gene are DFQATT and SNEGSKA (reference sequence).

A few counts support this clonotype. V is TRBV4-1 and J is TRBJ2-5, with a weak D call TRBD1 (5 bases). V was clipped by 1 base and J by 1 base, with 7 bases between them. CDR3 length equals 14 residues. In germline, CDR1 is MGHRA, CDR2 YSYEKL. The CDR3 DNA is TGCGCCAGCAGCCAAGCGACAGTCCAAGAGACCCAGTACTTC. Its protein product is CASSQATVQETQYF.

The chain links TRBV12-3 or TRBV12-4 to TRBJ2-6; D possibly corresponds to TRBD1 (6 bases). The CDR3 sequence is 19 residues long. The germline V and J ends were trimmed by 6 bases and 0 bases, with 21 bases remaining between them. The CDR3 DNA sequence: TGTGCCAGCAGACACACCAAACAGGGTATGCGCTCTGGGGCCAACGTCCTGACTTTC. This encodes CASRHTKQGMRSGANVLTF.

The J gene is TRBJ1-5, the V gene TRBV19; TRBD1 might be the D (5 bases). The V end lost 7 bases, the J end lost 0 bases, and 16 bases lay between the germline ends. From germline, CDR1 is LNHDA and CDR2 SQIVND (reference sequence). The CDR3 length is 16 residues. The CDR3 DNA reads as TGTGCCAGTACCCGTGTGGGGGACTATAGCAATCAGCCCCAGCATTTT. It yields the protein CASTRVGDYSNQPQHF.

The chain carries TRBV14 and TRBJ1-2; 10 nucleotides agree with TRBD1. Germline V gene data show CDR1 as SGHDN and CDR2 as FVKESK. This CDR3 contains 15 residues. The V gene end was trimmed by 4 bases and the J gene end by 6 bases; junction bases not matched to a gene: 8. Written as DNA, the CDR3 is TGTGCCAGCAGCCGTCACCCCGGGACAGGGGATGGCTACACCTTC. It codes for CASSRHPGTGDGYTF.

This clonotype was detected a few times. The V and J genes are TRBV12-3 or TRBV12-4 and TRBJ1-6; a weak D match, TRBD1 (5 bases). This CDR3 contains 14 residues. V gave up 6 bases and J gave up 6 bases, with 12 bases separating them. This CDR3 is CASRGGPGNSPLHF. The CDR3 DNA is TGTGCCAGCAGGGGGGGACCGGGTAATTCACCCCTCCACTTT.

Note on this clonotype: A much larger clone differs from this one at a single base, so this may be a read error. The J gene is TRBJ2-3, the V gene TRBV7-2, with D hard to call. CDR3 length: 15 amino acids. The V gene's germline CDR1 is SGHTA and CDR2 FQGNSA. The CDR3 DNA is TGTGCCAGCAGGTTAATGTCCTCCCGCACAGATATGCAGTATTTT. Amino acid sequence: CASRLMSSRTDMQYF. Full variable domain (outside the CDR3, taken from reference TRBV7-2 and TRBJ2-3): GAGVSQSPSNKVTEKGKDVELRCDPISGHTALYWYRQSLGQGLEFLIYFQGNSAPDKSGLPSDRFSAERTGGSVSTLTIQRTQQEDSAVYLCASRLMSSRTDMQYFGPGTRLTVL.

This clonotype was counted a few times. The rearrangement joins TRBV6-1 to TRBJ2-3; the match to TRBD1 covers 7 bases. The V segment lost 5 bases and the J segment 4 bases; nucleotides outside the gene matches: 15. Germline V gives CDR1 MNHNS, CDR2 SASEGT. The CDR3 contains 17 residues. Here the CDR3 reads CASSQSGTGDSADTQYF. DNA for the CDR3: TGTGCCAGCAGTCAATCCGGAACAGGGGATTCCGCAGATACGCAGTATTTT.

CDR3 residues: CASSPKKGQPQHF. In DNA, the CDR3 is TGTGCCAGCAGCCCAAAGAAGGGGCAGCCCCAGCATTTT. J is TRBJ1-5 and V is TRBV2, with D possibly TRBD1 on 5 matching bases. This CDR3 spans 13 amino acids. Trimming removed 6 bases from V and 7 bases from J, with 13 bases in between. CDR1 is SNHLY and CDR2 is FYNNEI in the germline V gene.

This clonotype appeared a few times. The chain carries TRBV20-1 and TRBJ2-1; 11 bases align to TRBD2. Germline CDR1 is DFQATT and CDR2 is SNEGSKA (reference sequence). V shed 3 bases and J 4 bases; nucleotides not matched to a gene: 8. The CDR3 loop spans 16 amino acids. The CDR3 DNA sequence: TGCAGTGCTAGGACAATACTAGCGGGGGAATACAATGAGCAGTTCTTC. It encodes CSARTILAGEYNEQFF.

A few counts support this clonotype. J is TRBJ1-2 and V is TRBV12-5; D remains unclear. Trimming took 7 bases from V and 2 from J, leaving 17 bases between them. Per germline, CDR1 LGHNT and CDR2 FRNRAP. This CDR3 is 15 amino acids long. In DNA, the CDR3 is TGTGCTAGTGATCGCACTACTACCGCGAACTATGGCTACACCTTC. Amino acid sequence: CASDRTTTANYGYTF.

Note on this clonotype: The germline gene is not matched at one end of the junction; a read error may be the cause. The chain combines TRBV6-5 with TRBJ2-1; 8 bases agree with TRBD1. Germline V gives CDR1 MNHEY, CDR2 SVGAGI. The CDR3 runs to 18 residues. CDR3 sequence (DNA): TGTGTCAGCAGCTTACTGGGACAGGTCCCCGAGGGCTACAATGAGCAGTTCTTC. It specifies CVSSLLGQVPEGYNEQFF.

The rearrangement links TRBV4-1 to TRBJ1-4; TRBD1 matches at 10 bases. Germline V CDR1 and CDR2: MGHRA, YSYEKL. The CDR3 consists of 17 residues. V dropped 1 base and J dropped 7; count of bases not matched to a gene: 9. The CDR3 spells CASSQVLMRTGGEKLFF. CDR3 sequence (DNA): TGCGCCAGCAGCCAAGTGCTCATGAGGACAGGGGGTGAAAAACTGTTTTTT.

The chain recombines TRBV7-2 with TRBJ2-7, with D hard to call. Trimming cost V 4 bases and J 0 bases, with 16 bases left between them. There are 16 residues in the CDR3. Germline V CDR1 and CDR2: SGHTA, FQGNSA. The CDR3 protein is CASSWRASTHSYEQYF. In DNA, the CDR3 is TGTGCCAGCAGCTGGCGAGCCAGCACGCACTCCTACGAGCAGTACTTC. The whole variable domain, remainder taken from reference TRBV7-2 and TRBJ2-7, is GAGVSQSPSNKVTEKGKDVELRCDPISGHTALYWYRQSLGQGLEFLIYFQGNSAPDKSGLPSDRFSAERTGGSVSTLTIQRTQQEDSAVYLCASSWRASTHSYEQYFGPGTRLTVT.

V is TRBV27 and J is TRBJ1-2; unclear D gene. Germline lookup yields CDR1 MNHEY and CDR2 SMNVEV (reference sequence). The V and J ends lost 0 bases and 6 bases respectively, with 8 bases between them. The CDR3 covers 13 residues. CDR3 sequence reads: CASSLSLGNGYTF. CDR3 in DNA: TGTGCCAGCAGTTTATCCTTGGGGAATGGCTACACCTTC.

This rearrangement joins TRBV7-9 to TRBJ1-2, with TRBD1 matching over 7 bases. Germline CDR1 and CDR2: SEHNR and FQNEAQ (reference sequence). V was clipped by 5 bases and J by 2 bases; unmatched bases: 5. There are 14 residues in the CDR3. The CDR3: CASSHPGQNYGYTF. DNA for the CDR3: TGTGCCAGCAGCCATCCGGGACAGAACTATGGCTACACCTTC.